Below, 16 T cell receptor beta chains from the same sample are listed, as sequenced in a study of OX40 agonist ivuxolimab in advanced cancers. Repertoires were generated with immunoSEQ multiplex PCR, while TCRdb's copy carries only in-frame clones and drops some. The sample gives 25,000 to 35,000 clones, 65% to 90% of which show up once; 48% is in the top ten. Sequencing used CD4+ or CD8+ T cells sorted from blood, obtained in a trial of the OX40 agonist ivuxolimab. The receptors come from an adult with an advanced solid tumor such as melanoma, head and neck, liver or kidney cancer.

V is TRBV7-9 and J is TRBJ2-7, with a tentative D call TRBD2 (7 bases). V dropped 5 bases and J dropped 3 bases, with 14 bases sitting between them. This CDR3 has 14 residues. Germline values: CDR1 SEHNR, CDR2 FQNEAQ (reference sequence). As DNA, the CDR3 is TGTGCCAGCAGCCCTGGGGGAGGGGGCTACGAGCAGTACTTC. Amino acid sequence: CASSPGGGGYEQYF.

The chain combines TRBV6-1 with TRBJ1-1, with D possibly matching TRBD1 (5 bases). Trimming took off 7 bases at V and 0 bases at J, with 15 bases between the two ends. The CDR3 is made up of 15 amino acids. The germline V gene has CDR1 MNHNS and CDR2 SASEGT. CDR3 residues: CASNSKGYMNTEAFF. The CDR3 DNA sequence: TGTGCCAGCAACTCAAAGGGGTACATGAACACTGAAGCTTTCTTT.

J is TRBJ2-7 and V is TRBV5-4, with TRBD1 as a possible D gene (6 bases). Germline assignment: CDR1 SGHNT and CDR2 YYREEE (reference sequence). The CDR3 is 13 amino acids. V was cut by 5 bases and J by 4 bases, with 13 bases left in between. The CDR3 DNA follows: TGTGCCAGCAGACAGGGTATTGGGTACGAGCAGTACTTC. Its protein product is CASRQGIGYEQYF.

The chain recombines TRBV5-1 with TRBJ2-3; 14 bases map to TRBD2. Trimming cost V 4 bases and J 5 bases; bases outside gene matches: 12. This CDR3 is 18 amino acids long. The germline gives CDR1 SGHRS, CDR2 YFSETQ. CDR3 sequence: CASSPLFGTSGGGDTQYF. CDR3 bases: TGCGCCAGCAGCCCACTTTTTGGGACTAGCGGGGGAGGAGATACGCAGTATTTT.

The genes are TRBV30 and TRBJ1-2; 7 bases are shared with TRBD1. With 4 bases clipped from V and 2 bases from J, the junction kept 4 bases outside the gene matches. Germline V gene lookup returns CDR1 GTSNPN and CDR2 SVGIG (reference sequence). The CDR3 is 13 residues long. The CDR3 spells CAWTPGQNYGYTF. CDR3 in DNA: TGTGCCTGGACCCCGGGACAGAACTATGGCTACACCTTC.

This chain links TRBV6-1 with TRBJ2-7; 9 bases line up with TRBD1. Germline V CDR1 and CDR2: MNHNS, SASEGT. This CDR3 is 13 amino acids long. Germline trimming cut 11 bases from V and 2 bases from J; bases unmatched to any gene: 7. The CDR3 region has the DNA TGTGCCGGCGCACAGGGGGCACCCTACGAGCAGTACTTC. Translating it yields CAGAQGAPYEQYF.

The chain combines TRBV7-2 with TRBJ1-3, with a tentative D call TRBD1 (6 bases). This CDR3 region has 17 residues. Per the germline V gene, CDR1 is SGHTA and CDR2 is FQGNSA. The V end was cut by 2 bases, the J end by 4 bases, with 18 bases between. CDR3: CASSLTPAGGGGNTIYF. CDR3 bases: TGTGCCAGCAGCTTAACCCCGGCGGGAGGGGGAGGAAACACCATATATTTT.

The rearrangement joins TRBV7-9 to TRBJ2-2, with D perhaps being TRBD1 or TRBD2 (5 bases each). V was shortened by 10 bases and J by 7 bases, with 25 bases between the two germline ends. CDR3 length equals 16 residues. From germline, CDR1 is SEHNR and CDR2 FQNEAQ (reference sequence). The CDR3 nucleotides are TGTGCCATCCCCGAGGGGTCAGGGACCTCGGTCGGGGAGCTGTTTTTT. This encodes CAIPEGSGTSVGELFF.

This clone was seen a few times. The chain carries TRBV2 and TRBJ1-1; D unresolved. The V and J ends lost 5 bases and 4 bases respectively, with 20 bases between them. The CDR3 runs to 16 residues. Germline V gene data show CDR1 as SNHLY and CDR2 as FYNNEI. CDR3 DNA sequence: TGTGCCAGCAGTCTTGGAGCGTTGGCCTTCGGCACTGAAGCTTTCTTT. Its translation is CASSLGALAFGTEAFF. Together with reference TRBV2 and TRBJ1-1, the CDR3 gives the full variable domain: EPEVTQTPSHQVTQMGQEVILRCVPISNHLYFYWYRQILGQKVEFLVSFYNNEISEKSEIFDDQFSVERPDGSNFTLKIRSTKLEDSAMYFCASSLGALAFGTEAFFGQGTRLTVV.

The V gene is TRBV5-1, the J gene TRBJ2-3; D is ambiguous. The germline CDR1 and CDR2 sequences are SGHRS and YFSETQ. The V end lost 0 bases, the J end lost 0 bases, and 14 bases lay between the germline ends. CDR3 length: 17 amino acids. The CDR3 DNA reads as TGCGCCAGCAGCTTGGTGCCAGGTAGTGCTAGCACAGATACGCAGTATTTT. Encoded protein: CASSLVPGSASTDTQYF. Supplemented by reference TRBV5-1 and TRBJ2-3, the full variable domain reads KAGVTQTPRYLIKTRGQQVTLSCSPISGHRSVSWYQQTPGQGLQFLFEYFSETQRNKGNFPGRFSGRQFSNSRSEMNVSTLELGDSALYLCASSLVPGSASTDTQYFGPGTRLTVL.

This CDR3 is CASSLAPLRGDTQYF. DNA for the CDR3: TGCGCCAGCAGCTTGGCCCCTTTGAGGGGAGATACGCAGTATTTT. This sequence joins TRBV5-1 and TRBJ2-3, with D perhaps matching TRBD1 or TRBD2 (5 bases each). The CDR3 totals 15 residues. The germline CDR1 and CDR2 sequences are SGHRS and YFSETQ. V lost 0 bases and J 5 bases, leaving 13 bases between the germline ends.

The chain uses TRBV7-6 and TRBJ2-1, with 9 positions matching TRBD2. With V trimmed by 8 bases and J by 0 bases, 11 bases remained unmatched. The CDR3 loop spans 17 amino acids. Germline V gene lookup returns CDR1 SGHVS and CDR2 FNYEAQ. The CDR3 DNA follows: TGTGCCAGCGAGGAGGCTAGCGGGGTGAGCTCCTACAATGAGCAGTTCTTC. Translated, it gives CASEEASGVSSYNEQFF.

V and J are TRBV7-9 and TRBJ2-5; the D gene could be TRBD1 or TRBD2 (6 bases each). The V gene's germline CDR1 is SEHNR and CDR2 FQNEAQ (reference sequence). This CDR3 has 13 amino acids. Between the trimmed V and J ends, which lost 6 bases and 5 bases, there was a span of 13 bases. CDR3 coding DNA: TGTGCCAGCAGATCTGTAGGGGGGGAGACCCAGTACTTC. This encodes CASRSVGGETQYF.

J is TRBJ1-6 and V is TRBV5-4; D is undetermined. The CDR3 length is 14 residues. Germline V gene data show CDR1 as SGHNT and CDR2 as YYREEE (reference sequence). The ends were cut back, 4 bases at V and 10 bases at J, with 15 bases in the middle. In nucleotides, the CDR3 is TGTGCCAGCAGCCCACCCGGCTTGGAGTCACCCCTCCACTTT. Translated: CASSPPGLESPLHF.

V is TRBV7-6 and J is TRBJ2-7; 8 positions agree with TRBD1. Germline-derived CDR1 and CDR2 are SGHVS and FNYEAQ. The CDR3 loop spans 15 amino acids. With 2 bases clipped from V and 0 bases from J, the junction kept 3 bases outside the gene matches. The CDR3 bases are TGTGCCAGCAGCTTATTTGACAGGGGCTCCTACGAGCAGTACTTC. This encodes CASSLFDRGSYEQYF.

This clone was detected once. This chain joins TRBV5-1 and TRBJ2-1; D may be TRBD2 (6 bases). The CDR3 runs 15 residues. Trimming cost V 4 bases and J 5 bases, with 16 bases left between them. Germline CDR1 reads SGHRS; CDR2 reads YFSETQ. The CDR3 is CASSPPGVMNNEQFF. The CDR3 DNA reads as TGCGCCAGCAGCCCGCCGGGAGTCATGAACAATGAGCAGTTCTTC. The complete variable domain, with remaining parts taken from reference TRBV5-1 and TRBJ2-1, reads KAGVTQTPRYLIKTRGQQVTLSCSPISGHRSVSWYQQTPGQGLQFLFEYFSETQRNKGNFPGRFSGRQFSNSRSEMNVSTLELGDSALYLCASSPPGVMNNEQFFGPGTRLTVL.